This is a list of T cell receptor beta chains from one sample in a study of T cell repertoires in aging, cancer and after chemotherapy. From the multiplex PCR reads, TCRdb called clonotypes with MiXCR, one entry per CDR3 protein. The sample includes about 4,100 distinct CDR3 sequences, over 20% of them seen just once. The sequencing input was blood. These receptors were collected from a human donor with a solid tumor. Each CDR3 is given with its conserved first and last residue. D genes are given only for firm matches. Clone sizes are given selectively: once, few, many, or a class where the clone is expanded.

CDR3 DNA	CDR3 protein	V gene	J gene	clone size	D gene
TGTGCCAGCAGCCGCGGGACTAACCCGGTGGCATACGAGCAGTACTTC	CASSRGTNPVAYEQYF	TRBV5-4	TRBJ2-7	medium-sized	TRBD2
TGCAGCGTTGCGAACAATGAGCAGTTCTTC	CSVANNEQFF	TRBV29-1	TRBJ2-1	large	-
TGTGCCAGTAGTATGGGAGCCTTCACCGGGGAGCTGTTTTTT	CASSMGAFTGELFF	TRBV19	TRBJ2-2	medium-sized	-
TGTGCCAGCAGCTTTCCCAGGGGGGACTATGGCTACACCTTC	CASSFPRGDYGYTF	TRBV5-5	TRBJ1-2	medium-sized	TRBD1
TGTGCCAGCAGTGCGCGGACAGGGTTCGGAGAGCAGTACTTC	CASSARTGFGEQYF	TRBV2	TRBJ2-7	-	TRBD1
TGTGCCAGCAGCCCTAGACTAGCCTTGCGGACCCAGTACTTC	CASSPRLALRTQYF	TRBV7-6	TRBJ2-5	few	TRBD2
TGTGCCAGCAGCTTCGCGAGTTGGTACGAGCAGTACTTC	CASSFASWYEQYF	TRBV5-5	TRBJ2-7	medium-sized	-
TGTGCCACCAGTGATTTGCCACTAGCAGCGAACACCGGGGAGCTGTTTTTT	CATSDLPLAANTGELFF	TRBV24-1	TRBJ2-2	medium-sized	-
TGCGCCAGCAGCCCCGGGACACACCTGGGCGGCTATGGCTACACCTTC	CASSPGTHLGGYGYTF	TRBV5-1	TRBJ1-2	few	-
TGTGCCAGCAGCCCACCGGGACAGGTGAATGAAAAACTGTTTTTT	CASSPPGQVNEKLFF	TRBV14	TRBJ1-4	-	TRBD1
TGTGCCAGCACCCCTGGGACCACCGGGGAGCTGTTTTTT	CASTPGTTGELFF	TRBV11-2	TRBJ2-2	-	-
TGTGCCTGGAGTCCCGGGGCCACAGATACGCAGTATTTT	CAWSPGATDTQYF	TRBV30	TRBJ2-3	large	-
TGCGCCAGCAGCGGGGGACTAGCGGGAGGCGACACAGATACGCAGTATTTT	CASSGGLAGGDTDTQYF	TRBV5-1	TRBJ2-3	few	TRBD2
TGCAGTGCTAGCCCGGGGACTAGCGGGATTGAGACCCAGTACTTC	CSASPGTSGIETQYF	TRBV20-1	TRBJ2-5	-	TRBD2
TGTGCCAGCAGCTGGTACAGGACTGAAGCTTTCTTT	CASSWYRTEAFF	TRBV5-4	TRBJ1-1	few	-
TGTGCCAGCAGCCCTCCGGGACTAGCGGGACTCCAAGAGACCCAGTACTTC	CASSPPGLAGLQETQYF	TRBV5-4	TRBJ2-5	-	TRBD2
TGTGCCAGCAGGGCCGACAGGGGCTCCTATCAGCCCCAGCATTTT	CASRADRGSYQPQHF	TRBV2	TRBJ1-5	-	TRBD1
TGTGCCAGCAGCACCGTTTGGAGGGAGGAGACCCAGTACTTC	CASSTVWREETQYF	TRBV6-6	TRBJ2-5	medium-sized	-
TGTGCCTGGAACCTCGGACAGGGGCCGAGAGGGCCCCAGCATTTT	CAWNLGQGPRGPQHF	TRBV30	TRBJ1-5	-	TRBD1
TGTGCCAGCAGCTTGGACAGGAACACTGAAGCTTTCTTT	CASSLDRNTEAFF	TRBV5-4	TRBJ1-1	-	-
TGCAGCGTTGACCAGGGTAACTATGGCTACACCTTC	CSVDQGNYGYTF	TRBV29-1	TRBJ1-2	large	-
TGTGCCAGTGCCCCCTCCTTAGATGAGCAGTTCTTC	CASAPSLDEQFF	TRBV19	TRBJ2-1	-	-
TGTGCCAGCAGTGGGGCTCGGGGACTAGCGACAGATACGCAGTATTTT	CASSGARGLATDTQYF	TRBV11-2	TRBJ2-3	-	TRBD2
TGCGCCAGCAGCTTGGATCAGGGGTGGGCTGAAGCTTTCTTT	CASSLDQGWAEAFF	TRBV5-1	TRBJ1-1	-	-
TGTGCCAGCAGTTCAAGGGGGGGTTGGTCCTACAATGAGCAGTTCTTC	CASSSRGGWSYNEQFF	TRBV6-5	TRBJ2-1	medium-sized	-
TGCAGCGTTGCCCCGGGTCCCTACGAGCAGTACTTC	CSVAPGPYEQYF	TRBV29-1	TRBJ2-7	large	-
TGTGCCAGCAGCTCCCCTTCCAGGGCGGGGGATTACTATGGCTACACCTTC	CASSSPSRAGDYYGYTF	TRBV27	TRBJ1-2	-	-
TGTGCCAGCAGTACCAGGACAGGTCGATCTTACAATGAGCAGTTCTTC	CASSTRTGRSYNEQFF	TRBV27	TRBJ2-1	medium-sized	TRBD1
TGTGCCAGCAGCTTGGTTCGGGATAGGGCCGAGCAGTACTTC	CASSLVRDRAEQYF	TRBV5-4	TRBJ2-7	medium-sized	-
TGTGCCAGCAGTGGACGGACTAGCGGGAGCTACGAGCAGTACTTC	CASSGRTSGSYEQYF	TRBV6-1	TRBJ2-7	-	TRBD2
TGTGCCAGCAGTGATGTCGGGACAGGGATCTATGGCTACACCTTC	CASSDVGTGIYGYTF	TRBV6-1	TRBJ1-2	-	TRBD1
TGTGCCACCAGCACTATGACTAGTCCCTCCTACAATGAGCAGTTCTTC	CATSTMTSPSYNEQFF	TRBV15	TRBJ2-1	medium-sized	-
TGTGCCAGTAGTATAGACACAAATCAGCCCCAGCATTTT	CASSIDTNQPQHF	TRBV19	TRBJ1-5	medium-sized	-
TGCAGCGGCAGCGGGAATGAGCAGTTCTTC	CSGSGNEQFF	TRBV29-1	TRBJ2-1	-	-
TGCGCCAGCAGCTTCATGGGGGAAAAACTGTTTTTT	CASSFMGEKLFF	TRBV5-1	TRBJ1-4	-	-
TGTGCCAGCAGTTACTCGAGCGGACTAGCGGGAAGCACAGATACGCAGTATTTT	CASSYSSGLAGSTDTQYF	TRBV6-5	TRBJ2-3	medium-sized	TRBD2
TGTGCCAGTAGTACCCGGACTAGCGGGAAAGAGACCCAGTACTTC	CASSTRTSGKETQYF	TRBV19	TRBJ2-5	-	TRBD2
TGTGCCAGTAGTTTCCGGACTAGCGGAGGGGAGACCCAGTACTTC	CASSFRTSGGETQYF	TRBV19	TRBJ2-5	large	TRBD2
TGCAGCGTCATCCGGGACAGGGGGAATGGCTACACCTTC	CSVIRDRGNGYTF	TRBV29-1	TRBJ1-2	-	TRBD1
TGTGCCAGCAGCTTAGTTCCCAGCACAGATACGCAGTATTTT	CASSLVPSTDTQYF	TRBV11-2	TRBJ2-3	few	-
TGCAGTGCTAGGTCCCGCTCCTACAATGAGCAGTTCTTC	CSARSRSYNEQFF	TRBV20-1	TRBJ2-1	-	-
TGTGCCATCAATACCGGGACTAGCGGGAGATACACAGATACGCAGTATTTT	CAINTGTSGRYTDTQYF	TRBV24-1	TRBJ2-3	-	TRBD2
TGTGCCAGCAGCTACGGCGGGGTTTTTGAAGCTTTCTTT	CASSYGGVFEAFF	TRBV7-9	TRBJ1-1	-	-
TGCGCCAGCAGCCTGCAACATTTAGGGATCCACTCCTACGAGCAGTACTTC	CASSLQHLGIHSYEQYF	TRBV4-1	TRBJ2-7	once	-
TGTGCCAGCAGTTTATTAGTCCAAGAGACCCAGTACTTC	CASSLLVQETQYF	TRBV12-3/TRBV12-4	TRBJ2-5	medium-sized	-
TGTGCCAGCAGAGTTCCCGGGACTAGCGGGAACGCTGAGCAGTTCTTC	CASRVPGTSGNAEQFF	TRBV6-5	TRBJ2-1	medium-sized	TRBD2
TGTGCCAGTAGCGATCGACAGGGGGCGGGAGACACTGAAGCTTTCTTT	CASSDRQGAGDTEAFF	TRBV19	TRBJ1-1	medium-sized	TRBD1
TGTGCCAGTACTGGGACCGTCGCTACAGATACGCAGTATTTT	CASTGTVATDTQYF	TRBV19	TRBJ2-3	large	-
TGTGCCAGCAGACCACTTGCTAATCAGCCCCAGCATTTT	CASRPLANQPQHF	TRBV2	TRBJ1-5	-	-
TGTGCCAGCAGCTTAGGTAATGTAGGCGGGAGGTATTCCCGGTCGGAGCAGTTCTTC	CASSLGNVGGRYSRSEQFF	TRBV7-9	TRBJ2-1	few	TRBD2